Shown below are 32 T cell receptor beta chains from a single sample sequenced in a study of shared clonotypes between healthy human individuals (TCRdb year 2020). The library was generated by the immunoSEQ multiplex PCR assay. TCRdb provides this immuneACCESS table in a form limited to in-frame rearrangements. Some clones are lacking; in checked studies, under half of them reflect an unresolved V gene, and why the rest are absent is not known. The sample table contains 1,400,000 or so clones; only one count was recorded for about 98.5% of them. The biggest ten clones account for about 0.4% of the sample. The source material was naive CD4+ T cells sorted from blood. The cell subset or site label for this specimen denotes: CD45RA+ positively selected. The receptor source for this set is a man aged 30 to 39 in good health.

The chain is built from TRBV7-6 and TRBJ1-1; D remains unclear. V dropped 3 bases and J dropped 1 base, with 9 bases sitting between them. This CDR3 is built from 14 residues. The germline gives CDR1 SGHVS, CDR2 FNYEAQ. Here the CDR3 reads CASSLYEGNTEAFF. CDR3 sequence (DNA): TGTGCCAGCAGCTTGTATGAAGGGAACACTGAAGCTTTCTTT. Combining the CDR3 with reference TRBV7-6 and TRBJ1-1 gives the whole variable domain GAGVSQSPRYKVTKRGQDVALRCDPISGHVSLYWYRQALGQGPEFLTYFNYEAQQDKSGLPNDRFSAERPEGSISTLTIQRTEQRDSAMYRCASSLYEGNTEAFFGQGTRLTVV.

The chain uses TRBV9 and TRBJ2-7; D might be TRBD1 (6 bases). The CDR3 totals 15 residues. CDR1 SGDLS and CDR2 YYNGEE come from the germline V gene. V lost 4 bases, J lost 3 bases, and 17 bases lay in between. CDR3 in DNA: TGTGCCAGCAGCTTCGAACAGGGTGGAAGCTACGAGCAGTACTTC. This gives the protein CASSFEQGGSYEQYF.

The chain carries TRBV10-2 and TRBJ2-3, with a tentative D call TRBD1 (6 bases). V lost 6 bases and J 1 base, leaving 11 bases between the germline ends. CDR1 is WSHSY and CDR2 is SAAADI in the germline V gene. The length of the CDR3 is 14 residues. The CDR3 nucleotides read TGCGCCAGCAGCAACAGGGTCCGCACAGATACGCAGTATTTT. Amino acid sequence: CASSNRVRTDTQYF.

The gene calls are TRBV28 and TRBJ2-5, with D tentatively TRBD1 (6 bases). The CDR3 has 14 amino acids. With 4 bases removed from V and 7 bases from J, the gap between germline ends came to 16 bases. Germline V gives CDR1 MDHEN, CDR2 SYDVKM. In DNA, the CDR3 is TGTGCCAGCAGTTCCCCCGGACAGTTGGGGACCCAGTACTTC. Translation gives CASSSPGQLGTQYF. The full variable domain, with the rest looked up from reference TRBV28 and TRBJ2-5, is DVKVTQSSRYLVKRTGEKVFLECVQDMDHENMFWYRQDPGLGLRLIYFSYDVKMKEKGDIPEGYSVSREKKERFSLILESASTNQTSMYLCASSSPGQLGTQYFGPGTRLLVL.

A note on this clone: The same CDR3 is also encoded by other DNA sequences in this sample. The chain carries TRBV18 and TRBJ1-4; 8 nucleotides line up with TRBD1. Unmatched junction bases numbered 1, after V lost 4 bases and J lost 0 bases. Germline V gene sequence: CDR1 KGHSH, CDR2 LQKENI. The CDR3 covers 15 residues. CDR3 sequence: CASSLTGATNEKLFF. The DNA for the CDR3 is TGTGCCAGCTCACTGACAGGGGCAACTAATGAAAAACTGTTTTTT.

This chain uses TRBV5-1 with TRBJ1-4, with TRBD1 matching over 7 bases. CDR3 length equals 15 residues. Germline CDR1 and CDR2: SGHRS and YFSETQ. V gave up 3 bases and J gave up 8 bases; unmatched junction bases: 10. The CDR3 sequence: CASSSRTGLSEKLFF. In DNA, the CDR3 is TGCGCCAGCAGCTCCAGGACAGGTCTTTCAGAAAAACTGTTTTTT.

The gene calls are TRBV5-4 and TRBJ1-1; weak D call: TRBD1 (6 bases). V lost 4 bases and J 1 base, leaving 14 bases between the germline ends. Germline V gene lookup returns CDR1 SGHNT and CDR2 YYREEE (reference sequence). There are 15 residues in the CDR3. The CDR3 reads CASSRGGDSNTEAFF. The CDR3 nucleotides are TGTGCCAGCAGCAGGGGGGGGGACTCGAACACTGAAGCTTTCTTT.

CDR3 coding DNA: TGTGCCAGCAGTTTTGGGGGACAGGGGAAAGAGACCCAGTACTTC. It specifies CASSFGGQGKETQYF. The gene calls are TRBV28 and TRBJ2-5; 10 nucleotides agree with TRBD1. The J segment lost 3 bases and the V segment lost 3 bases, leaving 4 bases of the junction unmatched. This CDR3 has 15 amino acids. The V gene's germline CDR1 is MDHEN and CDR2 SYDVKM.

CDR3 sequence (DNA): TGTGCCAGTAGTATAGATGGTAGTGGGATCCGCGACTACGAGCAGTACTTC. Its translation: CASSIDGSGIRDYEQYF. The chain uses TRBV19 and TRBJ2-7; D unresolved. This CDR3 spans 17 amino acids. V was cut by 0 bases and J by 3 bases, with 18 bases left in between. Germline assignment: CDR1 LNHDA and CDR2 SQIVND (reference sequence).

This clone was seen a single time. The same CDR3 arises from other DNA sequences in this sample as well. V gene TRBV7-8 combines with J gene TRBJ1-1, with D unclear. The V end was cut by 1 base, the J end by 4 bases, with 4 bases between. Germline-derived CDR1 and CDR2 are SGHVS and FQNEAQ. The CDR3 extends over 12 amino acids. The DNA for the CDR3 is TGTGCCAGCAGCTTAGGCGCCACTGAAGCTTTCTTT. The encoded protein is CASSLGATEAFF.

The CDR3 loop reads CSAPRLVDQFF. The CDR3 nucleotides are TGCAGTGCTCCCCGCCTGGTAGACCAGTTCTTC. The chain links TRBV20-1 to TRBJ2-1; unclear D gene. Germline V gives CDR1 DFQATT, CDR2 SNEGSKA (reference sequence). V gave up 5 bases and J gave up 13 bases, with 15 bases separating them. CDR3 length: 11 residues.

V is TRBV5-1 and J is TRBJ2-1; D uncertain. Germline lookup yields CDR1 SGHRS and CDR2 YFSETQ. Trimming stripped 4 bases from V and 8 bases from J, with 22 bases between. The CDR3 has 16 residues. CDR3 protein: CASSPLRVGSSDEQFF. CDR3 nucleotides: TGCGCCAGCAGCCCCCTAAGAGTCGGGTCCTCGGATGAGCAGTTCTTC.

As concerns this clone: Other DNA sequences in this sample translate to the same CDR3. The chain couples TRBV5-4 to TRBJ1-1, with D unclear. Per the germline V gene, CDR1 is SGHNT and CDR2 is YYREEE (reference sequence). V was pared by 0 bases and J by 0 bases, with 0 bases between. The CDR3 covers 12 residues. The CDR3 DNA follows: TGTGCCAGCAGCTTGGTGAACACTGAAGCTTTCTTT. Translating it yields CASSLVNTEAFF.

The chain employs TRBV11-2 and TRBJ1-5, with unresolved D. Germline CDR1 is SGHAT and CDR2 is FQNNGV. This CDR3 comprises 14 residues. The V end lost 0 bases, the J end lost 11 bases, and 14 bases lay between the germline ends. Here the CDR3 reads CASSLDPRRGAQHF. As DNA, the CDR3 is TGTGCCAGCAGCTTAGATCCCAGGAGAGGAGCCCAGCATTTT. Looking up the rest from reference TRBV11-2 and TRBJ1-5 gives the full variable domain: EAGVAQSPRYKIIEKRQSVAFWCNPISGHATLYWYQQILGQGPKLLIQFQNNGVVDDSQLPKDRFSAERLKGVDSTLKIQPAKLEDSAVYLCASSLDPRRGAQHFGDGTRLSIL.

This clone was observed a single time. The sample contains more than one DNA sequence encoding this CDR3. The chain recombines TRBV7-9 with TRBJ2-1; possible D gene TRBD2, 5 bases. Germline V gene lookup returns CDR1 SEHNR and CDR2 FQNEAQ (reference sequence). The CDR3 sequence is 16 residues long. The V and J ends lost 4 bases and 0 bases respectively, with 13 bases between them. The CDR3 reads CASSSRTGSSYNEQFF. DNA of the CDR3: TGTGCCAGCAGCTCCCGGACGGGAAGCTCCTACAATGAGCAGTTCTTC.

V gene TRBV2 combines with J gene TRBJ2-3; 12 positions agree with TRBD2. This CDR3 contains 14 residues. Germline V lookup: CDR1 SNHLY, CDR2 FYNNEI. J lost 5 bases, V lost 4 bases, and 1 base had no gene match. CDR3 bases: TGTGCCAGCAGTGGACTAGCGGGAGTAGATACGCAGTATTTT. It specifies CASSGLAGVDTQYF.

CDR3 nucleotide sequence: TGTGCCACCAGCAGAGATACGGGAGGCAATGAGCAGTTCTTC. It translates to CATSRDTGGNEQFF. The chain employs TRBV15 and TRBJ2-1; 7 nucleotides align to TRBD2. Germline CDR1 is LNHNV and CDR2 is YYDKDF (reference sequence). CDR3 length equals 14 residues. Trimming at V came to 0 bases and at J to 6 bases, leaving 2 bases not matched to a gene.

This chain connects TRBV5-5 to TRBJ1-2, with D hard to call. Germline V gene sequence: CDR1 SGHKS, CDR2 YYEKEE (reference sequence). The germline V and J ends were trimmed by 2 bases and 6 bases, with 11 bases remaining between them. There are 13 residues in the CDR3. As DNA, the CDR3 is TGTGCCAGCAGCTTTTTGAAGGAGGATGGCTACACCTTC. Translation: CASSFLKEDGYTF.

The chain has TRBV7-9 and TRBJ2-2, with D unclear. The V and J ends lost 5 bases and 13 bases respectively, with 8 bases between them. This CDR3 spans 10 amino acids. Looked up from germline, CDR1 is SEHNR and CDR2 is FQNEAQ (reference sequence). DNA for the CDR3: TGTGCCAGCAGCGCCCCGGTGCTGTTTTTT. It is translated as CASSAPVLFF. Based on the CDR3 plus reference TRBV7-9 and TRBJ2-2, the full variable domain is DTGVSQNPRHKITKRGQNVTFRCDPISEHNRLYWYRQTLGQGPEFLTYFQNEAQLEKSRLLSDRFSAERPKGSFSTLEIQRTEQGDSAMYLCASSAPVLFFGEGSRLTVL.

The V gene is TRBV14, the J gene TRBJ2-5; no definite D call. The V end lost 0 bases, the J end lost 4 bases, and 12 bases lay between the germline ends. Germline CDR1 reads SGHDN; CDR2 reads FVKESK. This CDR3 is built from 15 residues. The CDR3 is CASSQEGLVRETQYF. The CDR3 coding sequence is TGTGCCAGCAGCCAAGAGGGTCTAGTACGAGAGACCCAGTACTTC. The full variable domain, completed using reference TRBV14 and TRBJ2-5, is EAGVTQFPSHSVIEKGQTVTLRCDPISGHDNLYWYRRVMGKEIKFLLHFVKESKQDESGMPNNRFLAERTGGTYSTLKVQPAELEDSGVYFCASSQEGLVRETQYFGPGTRLLVL.

The rearrangement joins TRBV18 to TRBJ2-5; D may be TRBD1 (7 bases). The CDR3 has 16 residues. Germline lookup yields CDR1 KGHSH and CDR2 LQKENI. V lost 3 bases to trimming and J lost 7 bases, with 21 bases between them. CDR3 region: CASSPAGQAGRGTQYF. The CDR3 nucleotides read TGTGCCAGCTCACCGGCTGGACAGGCGGGAAGAGGGACCCAGTACTTC.

This chain connects TRBV7-2 to TRBJ2-1, with TRBD2 matching over 15 bases. Germline CDR1 and CDR2: SGHTA and FQGNSA. J lost 0 bases, V lost 5 bases, and 5 bases had no gene match. The CDR3 runs 18 residues. The CDR3 is CASSLGTSGGRSYNEQFF. The CDR3 nucleotides are TGTGCCAGCAGCCTAGGGACTAGCGGGGGGCGCTCCTACAATGAGCAGTTCTTC.

This clone was recorded a few times. The J gene is TRBJ2-7, the V gene TRBV5-1; 9 bases match TRBD1. The V and J ends lost 4 bases and 6 bases, in that order; junction bases with no gene match: 8. There are 14 residues in the CDR3. CDR1 is SGHRS and CDR2 is YFSETQ in the germline V gene. CDR3 region: CASSLGTGPREQYF. CDR3 nucleotides: TGCGCCAGCAGCCTGGGGACAGGGCCTCGCGAGCAGTACTTC.

The V gene is TRBV13, the J gene TRBJ2-3, with TRBD1 matching 11 bases. CDR1 PRHDT and CDR2 FYEKMQ come from the germline V gene (reference sequence). The CDR3 runs 15 residues. V shed 5 bases and J 6 bases; nucleotides not matched to a gene: 7. In DNA, the CDR3 is TGTGCCAGCAGCACGGACAGGGGGCTAGGTGATACGCAGTATTTT. Amino acids: CASSTDRGLGDTQYF.

As concerns this clone: Other DNA sequences in this specimen translate into the identical CDR3. V is TRBV27 and J is TRBJ1-1; perhaps TRBD1 as D (5 bases). The CDR3 covers 13 residues. The V gene lost 1 base and the J gene lost 3 bases, with 6 bases spanning the gap. The V gene's germline CDR1 is MNHEY and CDR2 SMNVEV (reference sequence). The CDR3 here is CASSLLGDTEAFF. CDR3 nucleotide sequence: TGTGCCAGCAGTTTATTAGGGGACACTGAAGCTTTCTTT.

V usage is TRBV29-1 and J usage is TRBJ1-2; maybe TRBD1 (6 bases). This CDR3 contains 13 residues. Trimming pared 6 bases from V and 3 bases from J, leaving 14 bases between. Per the germline V gene, CDR1 is SQVTM and CDR2 is ANQGSEA. The CDR3 loop is CSVSAGVDYGYTF. DNA of the CDR3: TGCAGCGTCAGCGCAGGGGTTGACTATGGCTACACCTTC.

V is TRBV10-3 and J is TRBJ2-2; the match to TRBD2 covers 7 bases. The CDR3 runs 16 residues. The trim removed 4 bases at V and 10 bases at J, leaving 15 bases unmatched. Germline V CDR1 and CDR2: ENHRY, SYGVKD. CDR3 sequence (DNA): TGTGCCATCAGTGTACGGGCCAGCGGGACCCCTCCGGAGCTGTTTTTT. This codes for CAISVRASGTPPELFF.

The chain joins TRBV6-4 to TRBJ2-3; D is uncertain. In germline, CDR1 is MRHNA, CDR2 SNTAGT. The CDR3 consists of 16 residues. Deletions cut 5 bases from V and 0 bases from J, with 15 bases between. The CDR3 loop reads CASSSQMSASTDTQYF. CDR3 coding DNA: TGTGCCAGCAGTTCCCAGATGAGCGCTAGCACAGATACGCAGTATTTT.

V is TRBV5-1 and J is TRBJ2-1; TRBD2 is a possible D gene (6 bases). The V gene lost 0 bases and the J gene lost 0 bases, with 16 bases spanning the gap. CDR3 length: 18 residues. Germline V gives CDR1 SGHRS, CDR2 YFSETQ. CDR3 nucleotides: TGCGCCAGCAGCTTGGTAGGGAGGACCGGAAGCTCCTACAATGAGCAGTTCTTC. Translated: CASSLVGRTGSSYNEQFF.

The V and J genes are TRBV7-2 and TRBJ2-1, with D perhaps matching TRBD2 (5 bases). CDR1 is SGHTA and CDR2 is FQGNSA in the germline V gene. The CDR3 loop spans 14 amino acids. V shed 3 bases and J shed 9 bases, with 15 bases lying between them. Written as DNA, the CDR3 is TGTGCCAGCAGCTTGAGAGATTCGGCGGGTGAGCAGTTCTTC. Amino acids: CASSLRDSAGEQFF.

The V call is TRBV28, the J call TRBJ1-5; 8 positions agree with TRBD1. In germline, CDR1 is MDHEN, CDR2 SYDVKM. This CDR3 comprises 15 residues. The V gene end was trimmed by 6 bases and the J gene end by 5 bases; junction bases not matched to a gene: 9. CDR3 amino acids: CASSQRQGTDQPQHF. The CDR3 DNA reads as TGTGCCAGCAGCCAAAGACAGGGGACCGATCAGCCCCAGCATTTT. Together with reference TRBV28 and TRBJ1-5, the CDR3 gives the full variable domain: DVKVTQSSRYLVKRTGEKVFLECVQDMDHENMFWYRQDPGLGLRLIYFSYDVKMKEKGDIPEGYSVSREKKERFSLILESASTNQTSMYLCASSQRQGTDQPQHFGDGTRLSIL.

V is TRBV21-1 and J is TRBJ2-3; TRBD2 is the table's D call, not checked against the DNA. TRBV21-1 is annotated as a pseudogene. There are 20 residues in the CDR3. As DNA, the CDR3 is TGTGCCAGCAGCAAAAAAAACAACTGCATCCCGGAGGATGGGTGGGATACGCAGTATTTT. Protein sequence: CASSKKNNCIPEDGWDTQYF.